What follows is one T cell receptor (beta chain) and its context. No antigen is known for it. A read error may be the cause here, since a much bigger clone is one base away. With 32 V and 13 J primers, multiplex PCR amplified the TCR beta CDR3. TCRdb itself ran the multiplex PCR reads through MiXCR, one entry per CDR3 protein. The sample has 20,000 or so distinct CDR3 sequences; roughly 30% are singletons. This sample stems from a study of immune heterogeneity within non-small cell lung tumors. Study-level results: Across individual patients, the high-frequency T-cell receptor beta clonotypes were largely distinct. Local clonality of T cells correlated moderately yet significantly with local tumor mutational burden (R about 0.36). Within a patient, dominant CDR3 beta clonotypes were shared across sites, though different locations had unique frequent clones.

Bulk tumor gDNA, 550 to 750 ng per sample, served as the TCR template. From each primary tumor, several far-apart biopsies were obtained during surgery. Those enrolled were patients newly diagnosed with untreated non-small cell lung cancer and undergoing curative surgery. The sequence derives from a man aged 35 to 55 with non-small cell lung cancer. The sequenced sample was lung tumor tissue.

The CDR3: CASSYSGRLGTEDFF. Here the CDR3 DNA reads TGTGCCAGCAGTTACTCTGGCAGGTTGGGCACTGAAGATTTCTTT. V and J are TRBV6-2 or TRBV6-3 and TRBJ1-1, with D hard to call. The germline gives CDR1 MNHEY, CDR2 SVGEGT. The CDR3 consists of 15 residues.